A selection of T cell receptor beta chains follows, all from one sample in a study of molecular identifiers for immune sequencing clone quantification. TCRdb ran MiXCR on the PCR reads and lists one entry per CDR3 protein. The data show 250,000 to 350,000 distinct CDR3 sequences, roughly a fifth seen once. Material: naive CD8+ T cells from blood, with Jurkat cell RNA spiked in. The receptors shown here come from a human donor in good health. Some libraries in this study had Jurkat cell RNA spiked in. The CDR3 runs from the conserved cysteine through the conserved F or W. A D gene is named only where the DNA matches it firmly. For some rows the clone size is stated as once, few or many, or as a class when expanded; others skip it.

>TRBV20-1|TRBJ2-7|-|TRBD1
CSAGRQGAPIYEQYF
TGCAGTGCCGGTCGACAGGGGGCGCCTATATACGAGCAGTACTTC
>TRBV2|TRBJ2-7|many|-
CASSAGSEQYF
TGTGCCAGCAGTGCCGGGTCCGAGCAGTACTTC
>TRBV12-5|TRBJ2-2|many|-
CASGFPQLSANTGELFF
TGTGCTAGTGGTTTCCCGCAACTTTCCGCGAACACCGGGGAGCTGTTTTTT
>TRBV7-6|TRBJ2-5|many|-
CASSLGRIQETQYF
TGTGCCAGCAGCTTAGGCCGGATCCAAGAGACCCAGTACTTC
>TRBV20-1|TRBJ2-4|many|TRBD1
CSATTGARNIQYF
TGCAGTGCCACGACAGGGGCTCGGAACATTCAGTACTTC
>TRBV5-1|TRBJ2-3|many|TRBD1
CASSPGQGSGTQYF
TGCGCCAGCAGCCCTGGACAGGGGTCCGGTACGCAGTATTTT
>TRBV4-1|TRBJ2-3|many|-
CASSQAQGGFLTDTQYF
TGCGCCAGCAGCCAAGCTCAGGGAGGTTTCCTCACAGATACGCAGTATTTT
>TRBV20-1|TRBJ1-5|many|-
CSARVGLQGRMPRAQHF
TGCAGTGCTAGAGTAGGTTTGCAGGGGCGCATGCCCCGGGCCCAGCATTTT
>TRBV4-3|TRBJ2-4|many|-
CASSQDWAGGSKNIQYF
TGCGCCAGCAGCCAAGATTGGGCAGGGGGGTCCAAAAACATTCAGTACTTC
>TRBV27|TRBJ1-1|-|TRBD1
CASSLVGTGAEAFF
TGTGCCAGCAGTTTGGTCGGGACAGGGGCTGAAGCTTTCTTT
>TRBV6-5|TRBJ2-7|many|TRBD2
CASSYGTSFYEQYF
TGTGCCAGCAGTTATGGGACTAGCTTTTACGAGCAGTACTTC